This T cell receptor beta chain originates from a study of cytomegalovirus exposure and HLA in healthy donors. Broader study findings: It emerged from a later analysis that several of the most significant clusters appeared to be linked to common viral pathogens. Some 150 TCR beta chains were listed as cytomegalovirus-associated.

The CDR3 totals 14 residues. Looked up from germline, CDR1 is MDHEN and CDR2 is SYDVKM. V lost 2 bases and J lost 6, with 11 bases in between. Concerning this clone: Its matching antigen is unknown.

The PCR contained 60 Vbeta and 13 Jbeta primers. Repertoires were generated with immunoSEQ multiplex PCR, while TCRdb's copy carries only in-frame clones and drops some. The repertoire has 150,000 to 200,000 clones, around 76% of them found once; the top ten carry more than 1.5%. The source is a man in his forties or fifties in good health and CMV-seronegative. Sequencing was done on a sample of PBMCs. V usage is TRBV28 and J usage is TRBJ1-5; possibly TRBD1 for D (6 bases). The CDR3 DNA sequence: TGTGCCAGCAGTTTAATACTAGGGGGTCAGCCCCAGCATTTT. It specifies CASSLILGGQPQHF.